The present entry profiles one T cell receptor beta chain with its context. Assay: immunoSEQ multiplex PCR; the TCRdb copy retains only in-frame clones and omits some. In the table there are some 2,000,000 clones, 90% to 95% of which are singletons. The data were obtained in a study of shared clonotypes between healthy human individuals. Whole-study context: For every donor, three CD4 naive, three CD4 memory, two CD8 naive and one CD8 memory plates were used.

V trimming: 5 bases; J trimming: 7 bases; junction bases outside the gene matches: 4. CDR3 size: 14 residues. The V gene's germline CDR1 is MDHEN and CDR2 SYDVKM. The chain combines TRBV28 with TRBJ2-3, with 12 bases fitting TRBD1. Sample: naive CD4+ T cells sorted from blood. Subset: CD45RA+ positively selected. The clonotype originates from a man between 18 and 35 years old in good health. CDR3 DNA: TGTGCCAGCAGTGGGGGACAGGGGGCAAATACGCAGTATTTT. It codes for CASSGGQGANTQYF.